This T cell receptor (beta chain) was identified during a study of Ad26.COV2.S vaccination and SARS-CoV-2 variants. Study at large: A participant enrolled in the COV1001 Ad26.COV2.S trial arm provided the sample. General study findings and limits: Vaccinees reportedly had broad spike-specific CD8+ and CD4+ T cell responses.

The method was immunoSEQ multiplex PCR; TCRdb's version includes in-frame clones alone and lacks a portion of them. The sample includes around 340,000 clones, roughly 90% of them seen just once. This clone was seen a single time. Its antigen is not identified. Documented treatment: some 20 received Ad26.COV2.S at low or high dose, single or two shots; 5 received placebo; per-sample allocation not given. Samples analyzed were those drawn on day 63 after the first vaccine or placebo injection. Ad26.COV2.S expressed prefusion-stabilized spike from the original Wuhan strain. V lost 9 bases and J 0 bases, leaving 26 bases between the germline ends. Germline V gene data show CDR1 as SGHNT and CDR2 as YENEEA. CDR3 length: 19 amino acids.

The source of this sequence is a person between 18 and 59 years old who received the Ad26.COV2.S COVID-19 vaccine or a placebo. The material sequenced was peripheral blood, taken in a trial of Ad26.COV2.S vaccine versus placebo. This chain connects TRBV11-3 to TRBJ2-2; D possibly corresponds to TRBD2 (6 bases). The CDR3 DNA reads as TGTGCCAGTGGGACGCCCCCCATGCGGGGATCGGCGAACACCGGGGAGCTGTTTTTT. It codes for CASGTPPMRGSANTGELFF.